This record looks at one T cell receptor (beta chain) sequence and its context. Data came from immunoSEQ multiplex PCR; TCRdb stores just in-frame clones and leaves some out. The sample consists of under 200,000 clones, 75% to 85% of them appearing once. The source of the sample is a study of blood T cell repertoires in COVID-19. For the study at large: COVID-19 samples collected from the United States, Italy and Spain covered acute and convalescent phases.

CDR3 size: 14 residues. Germline assignment: CDR1 WNHNN and CDR2 SYGVQD (reference sequence). J lost 6 bases, V lost 0 bases, and 3 bases had no gene match. The chain combines TRBV10-1 with TRBJ2-3; 7 bases map to TRBD1. Source material: PBMCs or T cells enriched from blood (not recorded which). The sequence came from a woman aged 55-70 years who had recovered from COVID-19. The CDR3 bases are TGCGCCAGCAGTGAGTCGACAGGGCCGGATACGCAGTATTTT. Translating it yields CASSESTGPDTQYF.